This T cell receptor beta chain was captured in a study of T-cell memory formation after mild COVID-19. The 5'RACE method, run with constant-segment primers, produced TCR alpha and TCR beta cDNA libraries (carrying sample barcodes and UMIs). MiXCR, run by TCRdb on the 5' RACE reads, gives a single entry per CDR3 protein. The sample lists about 360,000 distinct CDR3 sequences; over 10% were seen once. This clonotype was observed a handful of times. Germline CDR1 SGHRS, CDR2 YFSETQ. The V end lost 3 bases, the J end lost 10 bases, and 10 bases lay between the germline ends. The CDR3 consists of 11 residues.

This TCR derives from a young man who had mild COVID-19 (a few samples of this study predate the infection). Cell type and time point are not known. The specimen was PBMCs or a T cell subset sorted from them (not recorded which). The V and J genes are TRBV5-1 and TRBJ1-1; D gene ambiguous. In DNA form, the CDR3 reads TGCGCCAGCAGCTCCGAGGCTGTAGCTTTCTTT. Translating gives CASSSEAVAFF.